One sample yielded the 9 T cell receptor beta chains listed below, sequenced in a study of graft-versus-host responses after intestinal transplantation. The assay was immunoSEQ multiplex PCR, and TCRdb's table has in-frame clones only and misses some. Altogether 30,000 to 40,000 clones are present, just under 95% being singletons, with the ten largest covering 0.75% to 0.95%. Material: PBMCs, obtained 16 days after intestinal transplant. Receptor source: a human patient who received an intestinal transplant, so some T cells may come from the graft donor.

The chain employs TRBV28 and TRBJ2-1, with TRBD2 matching 14 bases. The CDR3 covers 16 residues. CDR1 is MDHEN, CDR2 SYDVKM, per germline. V was clipped by 6 bases and J by 7 bases; unmatched bases: 8. The DNA of the CDR3 is TGTGCCAGCAGCCAGACTAGCGGGAGGGCCGAGAATGAGCAGTTCTTC. Its translation is CASSQTSGRAENEQFF.

This chain joins TRBV28 and TRBJ2-1; 11 bases are shared with TRBD2. This CDR3 spans 14 amino acids. Trimming removed 6 bases from V and 10 bases from J; junction bases left unmatched: 8. Germline V gene lookup returns CDR1 MDHEN and CDR2 SYDVKM. The CDR3 DNA follows: TGTGCCAGCAGGAGTAGCGGGAGGGCCAGGGAGCAGTTCTTC. It is translated as CASRSSGRAREQFF.

The J gene is TRBJ2-1, the V gene TRBV27; D unclear. The CDR3 consists of 12 residues. Trimming removed 2 bases from V and 7 bases from J, with 6 bases in between. Per the germline V gene, CDR1 is MNHEY and CDR2 is SMNVEV (reference sequence). The CDR3 is CASSLSRNEQFF. Written as DNA, the CDR3 is TGTGCCAGCAGTTTAAGTCGAAATGAGCAGTTCTTC.

The V gene is TRBV19, the J gene TRBJ2-7; D unresolved. Germline V gene data show CDR1 as LNHDA and CDR2 as SQIVND (reference sequence). Trimming removed 5 bases at V and 0 bases at J, with 8 bases between. This CDR3 is 13 amino acids long. CDR3 amino acids: CASSDKFSYEQYF. CDR3 coding DNA: TGTGCCAGTAGTGATAAATTCTCCTACGAGCAGTACTTC. The variable domain in full, completed from reference TRBV19 and TRBJ2-7, reads DGGITQSPKYLFRKEGQNVTLSCEQNLNHDAMYWYRQDPGQGLRLIYYSQIVNDFQKGDIAEGYSVSREKKESFPLTVTSAQKNPTAFYLCASSDKFSYEQYFGPGTRLTVT.

To note about this clone: The sample contains more than one DNA sequence encoding this CDR3. The genes are TRBV9 and TRBJ2-1; 8 bases map to TRBD2. V was clipped by 2 bases and J by 0 bases; unmatched bases: 1. This CDR3 is 15 amino acids long. Germline lookup yields CDR1 SGDLS and CDR2 YYNGEE. Written as DNA, the CDR3 is TGTGCCAGCAGCGTGAGCGGGAGCTCCTACAATGAGCAGTTCTTC. Translating gives CASSVSGSSYNEQFF.

The chain employs TRBV5-1 and TRBJ2-1; unclear D gene. V was pared by 3 bases and J by 8 bases, with 15 bases between. The CDR3 has 14 residues. In germline, CDR1 is SGHRS, CDR2 YFSETQ. This chain's CDR3 is CASSSLPEDDEQFF. CDR3 nucleotides: TGCGCCAGCAGCTCCCTGCCCGAAGACGATGAGCAGTTCTTC.

The chain combines TRBV30 with TRBJ2-7, with D maybe TRBD2 (6 bases). The V and J ends lost 2 bases and 1 base respectively, with 12 bases between them. The germline CDR1 and CDR2 sequences are GTSNPN and SVGIG (reference sequence). The CDR3 spans 14 residues. CDR3 region: CAWSILRGSYEQYF. The CDR3 DNA follows: TGTGCCTGGAGTATCCTGCGGGGATCCTACGAGCAGTACTTC.

The V call is TRBV6-1, the J call TRBJ2-7, with 12 bases aligning to TRBD2. The J segment lost 4 bases and the V segment lost 4 bases, leaving 2 bases of the junction unmatched. The germline gives CDR1 MNHNS, CDR2 SASEGT. The CDR3 has 14 amino acids. CDR3 sequence: CASSGLAGVYEQYF. The CDR3 nucleotides are TGTGCCAGCAGTGGACTAGCGGGAGTTTACGAGCAGTACTTC.

The chain joins TRBV6-6 to TRBJ1-1; the D gene is possibly TRBD1 (6 bases). Germline values: CDR1 MNHNY, CDR2 SVGAGI (reference sequence). The CDR3 is 14 residues long. The V end was cut by 0 bases, the J end by 2 bases, with 7 bases between. The CDR3 loop is CASSYSRGNTEAFF. The CDR3 DNA sequence: TGTGCCAGCAGTTACTCCAGGGGTAACACTGAAGCTTTCTTT.